These T cell receptor beta chains were read from a single sample in a study of T cells after yellow fever vaccination. TCRdb ran MiXCR on the 5' RACE reads and lists one entry per CDR3 protein. The repertoire holds about 22,000 distinct CDR3 sequences, with roughly 5% as singletons. Sequencing was performed on PBMCs, either bulk or a sorted T-cell subset (CD4+, CD8+, memory, or dextramer-sorted; not recorded which), taken about 41 days after the first yellow fever vaccination. Receptors originate from a man aged 18 to 30 who received the YFV17D yellow fever vaccine. The CDR3 runs from the conserved cysteine through the conserved F or W. The order of the fields is V gene, clone size, J gene, D gene, CDR3 DNA, CDR3 protein. The D gene is left open where the match is weak. The size of a clone is reported for some rows only, either as once, few or many, or as a class for expanded clones.

V gene: TRBV4-2
clone size: many
J gene: TRBJ2-3
D gene: TRBD2
CDR3 DNA: TGTGCCAGCAGCCAAGAAACTAGCGGGGGGGCCTCGAATACGCAGTATTTT
CDR3 protein: CASSQETSGGASNTQYF

V gene: TRBV6-6
clone size: many
J gene: TRBJ1-5
D gene: NA
CDR3 DNA: TGTGCCAGCAGCTCTGACCAGCCCCAGCATTTT
CDR3 protein: CASSSDQPQHF

V gene: TRBV27
clone size: medium-sized
J gene: TRBJ2-5
D gene: TRBD2
CDR3 DNA: TGTGCCAGCAGGACCTATAGCGGGGGGGCCCGGGAGACCCAGTACTTC
CDR3 protein: CASRTYSGGARETQYF

V gene: TRBV11-2
clone size: many
J gene: TRBJ2-3
D gene: NA
CDR3 DNA: TGTGCCAGCAGCCAGGGGGAGGGGGATACGCAGTATTTT
CDR3 protein: CASSQGEGDTQYF

V gene: TRBV12-3/TRBV12-4
clone size: many
J gene: TRBJ1-2
D gene: NA
CDR3 DNA: TGTGCCAGCAGCTTAGAGAACTATGGCTACACCTTC
CDR3 protein: CASSLENYGYTF

V gene: TRBV18
clone size: many
J gene: TRBJ1-1
D gene: NA
CDR3 DNA: TGTGCCAGCTCCTCGGGGATAGGAACTGAAGCTTTCTTT
CDR3 protein: CASSSGIGTEAFF

V gene: TRBV9
clone size: many
J gene: TRBJ2-7
D gene: TRBD1
CDR3 DNA: TGTGCCAGCAGCGTGACAGGGACCTCCTACGAGCAGTACTTC
CDR3 protein: CASSVTGTSYEQYF

V gene: TRBV6-1
clone size: many
J gene: TRBJ1-4
D gene: TRBD1
CDR3 DNA: TGTGCCAGCAGGTTTGACAGGGGTGGAGGAGAAAAACTGTTTTTT
CDR3 protein: CASRFDRGGGEKLFF

V gene: TRBV12-3/TRBV12-4
clone size: many
J gene: TRBJ2-3
D gene: TRBD2
CDR3 DNA: TGTGCCAGCAGTTTAATAGCGGGGGGCACAGATACGCAGTATTTT
CDR3 protein: CASSLIAGGTDTQYF

V gene: TRBV27
clone size: many
J gene: TRBJ2-2
D gene: NA
CDR3 DNA: TGTGCCAGCAGTTTTTACAGGGCGAACACCGGGGAGCTGTTTTTT
CDR3 protein: CASSFYRANTGELFF

V gene: TRBV7-8
clone size: many
J gene: TRBJ1-2
D gene: NA
CDR3 DNA: TGTGCCAGCAGCTTGAGGGCGCAGGTCTATGGCTACACCTTC
CDR3 protein: CASSLRAQVYGYTF

V gene: TRBV29-1
clone size: many
J gene: TRBJ2-5
D gene: NA
CDR3 DNA: TGCAGCGTTGTGGAGGGTAGGGTCGAGACCCAGTACTTC
CDR3 protein: CSVVEGRVETQYF

V gene: TRBV29-1
clone size: many
J gene: TRBJ1-2
D gene: TRBD1
CDR3 DNA: TGCAGCGTTGATCTCGGCAGGGGGGGCCTGTATGGCTACACCTTC
CDR3 protein: CSVDLGRGGLYGYTF

V gene: TRBV6-5
clone size: many
J gene: TRBJ1-4
D gene: NA
CDR3 DNA: TGTGCCAGCAGTTACTCAAGGGTATCAAATGAAAAACTGTTTTTT
CDR3 protein: CASSYSRVSNEKLFF

V gene: TRBV5-1
clone size: few
J gene: TRBJ1-2
D gene: NA
CDR3 DNA: TGCGCCAGCAGCAACGTCCCGCTTTATGGCTACACCTTC
CDR3 protein: CASSNVPLYGYTF

V gene: TRBV7-2
clone size: many
J gene: TRBJ2-1
D gene: TRBD2
CDR3 DNA: TGTGCCAGCAGCTTAGAACTAGCGGGGGGAGAGCAGTTCTTC
CDR3 protein: CASSLELAGGEQFF

V gene: TRBV7-2
clone size: few
J gene: TRBJ1-3
D gene: NA
CDR3 DNA: TGTGCCAGCAGCTTGGGGGGGACAACCTCTGGAAACACCATATATTTT
CDR3 protein: CASSLGGTTSGNTIYF

V gene: TRBV25-1
clone size: many
J gene: TRBJ2-7
D gene: NA
CDR3 DNA: TGTGCCAGCAGTGACCGACGTGCGGACGGCTCACGCGAGCAGTACTTC
CDR3 protein: CASSDRRADGSREQYF

V gene: TRBV3-1
clone size: many
J gene: TRBJ1-2
D gene: TRBD1
CDR3 DNA: TGTGCCAGCAGCCCAGCAGGGGGAGGCAACTATGGCTACACCTTC
CDR3 protein: CASSPAGGGNYGYTF

V gene: TRBV12-3/TRBV12-4
clone size: many
J gene: TRBJ1-5
D gene: NA
CDR3 DNA: TGTGCCAGCAGTCCACCGCTTCATCAGCCCCAGCATTTT
CDR3 protein: CASSPPLHQPQHF

V gene: TRBV7-2
clone size: many
J gene: TRBJ2-7
D gene: NA
CDR3 DNA: TGTGCCAGCAGCACCTTCGACAGACCCTACGAGCAGTACTTC
CDR3 protein: CASSTFDRPYEQYF

V gene: TRBV7-6
clone size: many
J gene: TRBJ2-5
D gene: NA
CDR3 DNA: TGTGCCAGCAGCCCCGGACAGAAAGAGACCCAGTACTTC
CDR3 protein: CASSPGQKETQYF

V gene: TRBV12-3/TRBV12-4
clone size: few
J gene: TRBJ1-1
D gene: TRBD1
CDR3 DNA: TGTGCCAGCGTACTAACAGGGGCTAACACTGAAGCTTTCTTT
CDR3 protein: CASVLTGANTEAFF

V gene: TRBV6-1
clone size: many
J gene: TRBJ2-2
D gene: NA
CDR3 DNA: TGTGCCAGCAGGGTCGGGGGAGAGTCCACCGGGGAGCTGTTTTTT
CDR3 protein: CASRVGGESTGELFF

V gene: TRBV11-2
clone size: many
J gene: TRBJ2-2
D gene: NA
CDR3 DNA: TGTGCCAGCAGCTCAGGGGTTCTGAACACCGGGGAGCTGTTTTTT
CDR3 protein: CASSSGVLNTGELFF

V gene: TRBV6-5
clone size: many
J gene: TRBJ2-7
D gene: NA
CDR3 DNA: TGTGCCAGCAGTCGCGCAGGGGTCCACGAGCAGTACTTC
CDR3 protein: CASSRAGVHEQYF

V gene: TRBV30
clone size: NA
J gene: TRBJ2-2
D gene: NA
CDR3 DNA: TGTGCCTGGACAAGTCCTAGGGGCAGCGCGTATACCGGGGAGCTGTTTTTT
CDR3 protein: CAWTSPRGSAYTGELFF

V gene: TRBV7-2
clone size: many
J gene: TRBJ2-5
D gene: NA
CDR3 DNA: TGTGCCAGCAGCCCCCCAGGGGCAACCGAGGGGGAGACCCAGTACTTC
CDR3 protein: CASSPPGATEGETQYF

V gene: TRBV6-1
clone size: many
J gene: TRBJ2-3
D gene: TRBD2
CDR3 DNA: TGTGCCAGCAGGGATAGCGGGGGGTTCGCAGATACGCAGTATTTT
CDR3 protein: CASRDSGGFADTQYF

V gene: TRBV18
clone size: many
J gene: TRBJ1-1
D gene: NA
CDR3 DNA: TGTGCCAGCTCACCACAAGGGGAACCCCACACTGAAGCTTTCTTT
CDR3 protein: CASSPQGEPHTEAFF

V gene: TRBV6-6
clone size: many
J gene: TRBJ2-5
D gene: NA
CDR3 DNA: TGTGCCAGCACTACCTGGGGGGAAGAGACCCAGTACTTC
CDR3 protein: CASTTWGEETQYF

V gene: TRBV4-3
clone size: many
J gene: TRBJ2-2
D gene: NA
CDR3 DNA: TGCGCCAGCAGCCACGCCGGGGAGCTGTTTTTT
CDR3 protein: CASSHAGELFF

V gene: TRBV19
clone size: many
J gene: TRBJ1-2
D gene: TRBD1
CDR3 DNA: TGTGCCAGTAGTATCGGGACAGGGACTGAATATGGCTACACCTTC
CDR3 protein: CASSIGTGTEYGYTF

V gene: TRBV18
clone size: many
J gene: TRBJ1-1
D gene: NA
CDR3 DNA: TGTGCCAGCTCACCTCTTCCTCAGGCTGAAGCTTTCTTT
CDR3 protein: CASSPLPQAEAFF

V gene: TRBV5-1
clone size: many
J gene: TRBJ2-1
D gene: TRBD1
CDR3 DNA: TGCGCCAGCAGCCTGATTACAGGGGATGAGCAGTTCTTC
CDR3 protein: CASSLITGDEQFF

V gene: TRBV7-2
clone size: many
J gene: TRBJ2-1
D gene: NA
CDR3 DNA: TGTGCCAGCAGCTTAGCACGGCCTGGGTTCGAGCAGTTCTTC
CDR3 protein: CASSLARPGFEQFF

V gene: TRBV5-1
clone size: many
J gene: TRBJ2-5
D gene: NA
CDR3 DNA: TGCGCCAGCAGCTTGGGGCCTCAAGGGGAGACCCAGTACTTC
CDR3 protein: CASSLGPQGETQYF

V gene: TRBV30
clone size: many
J gene: TRBJ2-3
D gene: NA
CDR3 DNA: TGTGCCTGGAGTATCACGGGGGGCGCAGATACGCAGTATTTT
CDR3 protein: CAWSITGGADTQYF

V gene: TRBV7-6
clone size: many
J gene: TRBJ2-5
D gene: NA
CDR3 DNA: TGTGCCAGCAGCTTGCCAGTCACAAGAGAGACCCAGTACTTC
CDR3 protein: CASSLPVTRETQYF

V gene: TRBV7-3
clone size: many
J gene: TRBJ2-5
D gene: TRBD2
CDR3 DNA: TGTGCCAGCAGCTTTGGGGGGGTTCAAGAGACCCAGTACTTC
CDR3 protein: CASSFGGVQETQYF